This T cell receptor (beta chain) was sequenced in a study of shared clonotypes between healthy human individuals. Study outcomes and limitations: Shared across a few donors were roughly 5% of the naive CD4 clonotypes.

The data were produced by immunoSEQ multiplex PCR, yet TCRdb's version contains in-frame clones alone and is incomplete. The table shows about 2 million clones, with 85% to 95% occurring only once. Germline-derived CDR1 and CDR2 are SGHNT and YYREEE (reference sequence). The trim removed 4 bases at V and 8 bases at J, leaving 2 bases unmatched. This CDR3 comprises 13 residues. This clone has only one observation. Antigen unknown. The receptor was isolated from a young man in good health. The rearrangement joins TRBV5-4 to TRBJ1-4, with 10 bases identical to TRBD1. Sequenced material: naive CD4+ T cells sorted from blood. Subset: CD45RA+ positively selected. The DNA for the CDR3 is TGTGCCAGCAGCGGACAGGGGGAAGAAAAACTGTTTTTT. It is translated as CASSGQGEEKLFF.